This entry is about one T cell receptor (beta chain). The data are from a study of T-cell reconstitution after alpha-beta-depleted transplantation in children. In germline, CDR1 is WNHNN, CDR2 SYGVQD (reference sequence). The junction had 7 bases not matched to a gene; V was cut back by 3 bases and J by 5 bases. This CDR3 spans 15 amino acids. TCRbeta library construction was performed incorporating unique molecular identifiers. TCRdb processed the PCR reads anew with MiXCR; each CDR3 protein has one entry. The sample lists a few hundred thousand distinct CDR3 sequences, over 20% seen once, with approximately 11% in the top ten.

This receptor was taken from a male patient younger than 18 who had a stem cell transplant for acute lymphoblastic leukemia, so the T cells may come from the graft donor. J is TRBJ2-3 and V is TRBV10-1, with 8 bases fitting TRBD2. The sequencing used PBMCs, mostly from graft donor cells, collected 180 days after TCRalphabeta/CD19-depleted stem cell transplant. The CDR3 bases are TGCGCCAGCAGTGATTACGGGAGGGCCGAAGATACGCAGTATTTT. Translation: CASSDYGRAEDTQYF.